This TCR beta chain was captured by sequencing in a study of cytomegalovirus exposure and HLA in healthy donors. This clone was counted a few times. Use of 60 Vbeta and 13 Jbeta primers characterized the PCR. The protocol was immunoSEQ multiplex PCR, while the TCRdb copy is restricted to in-frame clones and leaves out a portion. The repertoire holds fewer than 200,000 clones, with 73% as singletons. The CDR3 runs 13 residues. The V segment lost 5 bases and the J segment 9 bases; nucleotides outside the gene matches: 6. In germline, CDR1 is LNHDA, CDR2 SQIVND (reference sequence). This chain links TRBV19 with TRBJ1-5, with 8 bases matching TRBD1. The origin of this receptor is a woman between 18 and 29 years old in good health and CMV-seropositive. Input material: PBMCs. CDR3 nucleotide sequence: TGTGCCAGTAGTCTCCGGGACAGGCCGCCCCAGCATTTT. It encodes CASSLRDRPPQHF.